This T cell receptor (beta chain) was captured in a study of response to subunit inactivated influenza vaccine. TCRdb redid the calling of the RT-PCR reads with MiXCR, one entry per CDR3 protein. In the table there are hundreds of thousands of distinct CDR3 sequences, 15% to 20% of which are singletons. Germline V gene lookup returns CDR1 DFQATT and CDR2 SNEGSKA (reference sequence). The CDR3 covers 15 residues. Trimming stripped 5 bases from V and 5 bases from J, with 22 bases between. Overall study results and limits: Researchers suggested that each seasonal influenza vaccination recruits few new T cells.

This clonotype turned up a few times. The antigen remains undetermined. The receptor comes from a man aged 50 to 60 who received an inactivated influenza vaccine. This chain links TRBV20-1 with TRBJ2-7, with D perhaps TRBD2 (5 bases). Source: PBMCs from blood, taken 4 to 6 days after vaccination. CDR3: CSAAGPALGLNEQYF. The CDR3 nucleotides read TGCAGTGCTGCCGGACCCGCGCTAGGACTCAACGAGCAGTACTTC.